The TCR beta chain described here comes from a study of blood T cell repertoires in COVID-19 (dated by TCRdb to 2018 to 2020). A note on the overall study: Collaborator samples came from the United States, Italy and Spain and covered acute and convalescent phases of COVID-19. The material from the prospective study consisted of cDNA or gDNA derived from T cells, B-cell-depleted T cells, or PBMCs. Subjects who had been exposed to COVID-19, were actively infected with it, or had recovered from it provided the deeply sampled blood TCRbeta repertoires that made up the dataset. A freely available public database, intended as a resource for researchers studying the immune response to SARS-CoV-2, is where the repertoires were released. The samples were drawn from the first 160 participants of the ongoing ImmuneRACE study and from 1,254 subjects provided by 6 global collaborators. Sample metadata almost always included a de-identified subject ID, COVID-19 status, age in years and sex. Where available, HLA class I and class II types were obtained from metadata supplied by the sample provider rather than from assay-based typing. Study-level results and caveats: How much clinical and demographic metadata was included differed by source and by participant, and the metadata was provided uncurated.

One collaborating source in Seattle enrolled patients during active infection and followed them longitudinally through the course of disease. Each collaborating institution followed its own protocols to collect whole blood in K2EDTA tubes. For TCRbeta analysis, collaborator samples were shipped as frozen whole blood, as isolated PBMCs, or as DNA extracted from either sample type. Note on this clone: It lacks a known antigen. Base qualities are not recorded, but no much larger clone differs from it by a single base.

The immunoSEQ Assay, a bias-controlled multiplex PCR, was used to amplify TCRbeta CDR3 regions from genomic DNA. As for the original processing: Within the assay, amplification of reference gene primers was used to estimate how many nucleated cells each sample contained. To quantify the absolute abundance of each unique TCRbeta CDR3 rearrangement, sequence reads were collapsed and filtered. Productive Simpson clonality was computed per sample as the square root of Simpson's diversity index over productive rearrangements. TCRdb limited this immuneACCESS table to in-frame rearrangements with V and J called. A share of clones is missing; checked studies link under half to unresolved V genes, and the rest is unexplained. D and trimming come from the DNA, and the V and J calls and clone size come from that table. Across this sample there are fewer than 300,000 clones, with 70% to 90% seen only once. The ten most abundant clones make up 11% of the sample.

What was sequenced was peripheral blood. The sequence came from a man aged 50-60 years with COVID-19, enrolled during active disease.

The DNA sequence is given as TGTGCCAGTACCGGGGGGCCCGGCTACACCTTC. Translated, this gives CASTGGPGYTF. Recombination connected TRBV19 to TRBJ1-2, and the D gene may be TRBD1, 6 bases matching. The germline V gene (reference sequence) specifies LNHDA as CDR1 and SQIVND as CDR2. V is clipped by 7 bases and J by 8 bases, and the sequence between their germline boundaries is 11 bases long. The CDR3 holds 11 amino acids from the cysteine to the phenylalanine. Of the read, only the CDR3 DNA is kept; its 33 bases are in frame from base 1.